Included here is one T cell receptor beta chain sequence, with context. This receptor's antigen is unknown. Nothing much larger sits one base from this clone, and base qualities are not available. The donors were included in the validation cohort of some 120 subjects, a group kept apart from the approximately 700-subject first cohort. Looking up the germline V gene yields CDR1 MNHNS and CDR2 SASEGT. The CDR3, cysteine through phenylalanine, is 13 amino acids long. Only the CDR3 DNA is retained, 39 bases long and in frame from the first base. Cut back by 6 bases and 6 bases, the V and J ends lie 14 bases apart. These data belong to a study of cytomegalovirus exposure and HLA in healthy donors (dated by TCRdb to the late 2010s). Background for the entire study: According to a later analysis, the roughly 120 validation repertoires were produced on the same platform as the 666 repertoires of the first cohort. The aim of the study was to test whether cataloging public T cell receptors could identify signatures of past pathogen exposure. Along with the roughly 610-subject first cohort, a separate validation cohort of some 130 different subjects was used. To predict cytomegalovirus infection status, the study brought together high-throughput TCR immunosequencing, statistical association of individual TCRs with disease status, and machine learning.

The library was produced with the immunoSEQ multiplex PCR assay. Under the source paper's analysis protocol: A statistical classification framework was developed to diagnose cytomegalovirus status using the catalog of TCR beta chain sequences. Held by TCRdb, this immuneACCESS table contains in-frame sequences only and omits some clones. Under half of the omission traces to an unresolved V gene where checked; the cause of the rest is unknown. From that table come the V and J calls and clone size; the DNA was used to work out D and trimming. This sample lists more than 110,000 clones; 84% were detected once. 1.4% to 1.5% of the sample is held by the ten biggest clonotypes. Beyond this particular receptor, the publication reports: Across donors, most TCR sequences were observed very rarely, whereas some public TCRs were present in many individuals. Of the cluster scores, 85% to 95% were above 0 in a later analysis, which found that TCRs clustered in the first cohort also tended to co-occur in the 120 or so validation repertoires. It was suggested by the authors that the approach could potentially be generalized to other disease states and immunological phenotypes. The classifier was reported to diagnose cytomegalovirus status with high specificity and sensitivity in both the original and validation cohorts. The study listed 164 TCR beta chains as associated with cytomegalovirus. All 120 or so repertoires were used to score co-occurrence in the validation cohort in a later analysis, because that analysis had no HLA typing for the cohort. Three of the identified cytomegalovirus-associated TCR beta chains were confirmed in vitro to be specific for cytomegalovirus antigens.

The sample taken for sequencing was PBMCs. The clonotype was recovered from a woman in her 30s in good health and CMV-seronegative. This receptor chain uses TRBV6-1 and TRBJ1-2; a tentative D match to TRBD1 spans 6 bases. CDR3 protein: CASRGTRRHGYTF. The sequenced DNA: TGTGCCAGCAGGGGGACACGGCGGCATGGCTACACCTTC.